The present T cell receptor beta chain was sequenced within a study of T-cell memory formation after mild COVID-19 (dated by TCRdb to the early 2020s). Describing the broader study: TCR sequence clusters from the two donors were found to be largely donor specific. In a couple of donors, T-cell clones that expanded and contracted after mild COVID-19 were tracked by sequencing TCRalpha and TCRbeta repertoires over time. Two young, previously healthy adult volunteers, one female and one male, were included in the cohort.

Points the paper makes about the study in general: Balanced CD4/CD8 phenotypes were observed for clones contracting from day 15 to 85, whereas a bias towards CD4+ was observed for a second wave of clones expanding from day 15 to 37. Contracting CD4+ clones were found mainly in CM and EM memory subsets, while CD8+ clones were enriched in EMRA. Some responding clones were detected in pre-infection memory, suggesting pre-existing cross-reactive memory T cells joined the SARS-CoV-2 response. SARS-CoV-2 specificity of the second-wave clones peaking on day 37 was not confirmed. Only a couple of mild cases were covered in the study, and larger cohorts including severe cases with pre-infection samples were considered necessary.

Ficoll-Paque density gradient centrifugation was the method used to isolate PBMCs. The CDR3 runs 16 residues from the cysteine to the phenylalanine. Just the 48-base CDR3 DNA is kept, in frame starting at base 1. After removal of 0 bases from V and 1 base from J, the junction retains 4 bases not matched to a gene. The germline V gene specifies SGHTA as CDR1 and FQGTGA as CDR2. TCRdb lists the instrument as Illumina NovaSeq 6000. Using 5'RACE with constant-segment primers, TCRalpha and TCRbeta cDNA libraries were constructed, with sample barcodes and unique molecular identifiers added in the process. RNA was extracted from every sample with Trizol reagent. Amplification of the libraries took two PCR steps, and the second step added a second sample barcode plus Illumina TruSeq adapters. Sequencing of the libraries was done on an Illumina NovaSeq, producing 2 x 150 bp paired-end reads. Regarding the original processing steps: With migec v1.2.7, reads were demultiplexed and then collapsed into UMI-guided consensus sequences. Using mixcr v2.1.11, the UMI consensuses were aligned to TRA and TRB V and J templates and assembled into clonotypes. Expanded or contracted clonotypes were those called significant by both edgeR and NoisET, with noise models trained on biological replicates. edgeR calls used a false discovery rate-adjusted p below 0.01 and a log2 fold-change threshold of 1. PCA with hierarchical clustering of max-normalized trajectories of the 1000 most abundant clonotypes was used as exploratory dynamics analysis. Separately sequenced CD4+ and CD8+ repertoires were used to assign a CD4 or CD8 phenotype to each responding clone. The public reads were quality trimmed at Q25 with fastp and then assembled into clones with MiXCR by TCRdb, keeping productive beta chains. Under each unique CDR3 protein, matching rows form one entry showing the most common genes and DNA. In this record, the V and J calls reflect TCRdb's handling and not the investigators' own analysis. Recorded for this sample are approximately 490,000 distinct CDR3 sequences; roughly 21% of them occurred a single time. The top ten constitute about 12% of the sample.

Regarding this clonotype: This clone's antigen is unknown. Nothing much larger sits one base from this clone, and base qualities are not available.

Sequenced material: PBMCs or a T cell subset sorted from them (not recorded which). This sequence was found in an adult woman who had mild COVID-19 (a few samples of this study predate the infection). The sample titles of this study are shuffled in the database, so cell type and time point are left out; the donor was told from shared clones. The sequence is built from TRBV7-3 and TRBJ2-3, and TRBD2 matches 7 of the central bases. The encoded CDR3 is CASSLTGAGRTDTQYF. The DNA reads TGTGCCAGCAGCTTAACTGGAGCGGGGCGCACAGATACGCAGTATTTT.